This passage covers 2 T cell receptor beta chains from one sample sequenced in a study of blood T cell repertoires in COVID-19. The protocol was immunoSEQ multiplex PCR, while the TCRdb copy is restricted to in-frame clones and leaves out a portion. The data show roughly 320,000 clones, approximately 90% seen once. The specimen sequenced was peripheral blood. The receptors were gathered from a woman aged 50 to 65 with COVID-19, enrolled during active disease.

The rearrangement uses TRBV24-1 and TRBJ2-5; 7 bases align to TRBD1. The germline CDR1 and CDR2 sequences are KGHDR and SFDVKD. The CDR3 covers 15 residues. J lost 5 bases, V lost 0 bases, and 5 bases had no gene match. CDR3: CATSDLKGGRETQYF. Written as DNA, the CDR3 is TGTGCCACCAGTGATTTGAAAGGGGGCAGGGAGACCCAGTACTTC.

This clone was recorded once. The chain has TRBV24-1 and TRBJ2-7; perhaps TRBD1 as D (6 bases). Germline CDR1 KGHDR, CDR2 SFDVKD. The length of the CDR3 is 14 residues. Trimming shortened V by 3 bases and J by 4 bases, and 12 bases separated the two germline ends. The CDR3 coding sequence is TGTGCCACCAGTGATACAGGGCAGGGGTACGAGCAGTACTTC. As protein: CATSDTGQGYEQYF.